Listed below are T cell receptor beta chains from one sample, sequenced in a study of T cells in Graves' hyperthyroidism and ophthalmopathy. Using its own MiXCR run on the multiplex PCR reads, TCRdb lists one record per CDR3 protein. This repertoire shows 340,000 or so distinct CDR3 sequences, 16% found once; its top ten account for around 35%. The sample was blood. The receptors come from a man aged 25-45 years with Graves' hyperthyroidism. Each CDR3 is given with its conserved first and last residue. The order of the fields is D gene, J gene, clone size, V gene, CDR3 protein. D genes are given only for firm matches. Size tells how often a clone was seen (once, few, many) or the class of an expanded clone, and some rows leave it out.

>TRBD2|TRBJ2-1|many|TRBV29-1
CSVIGHSGRAGNEQFF
>TRBD1|TRBJ1-2|few|TRBV19
CASSISGTAVFYGYTF
>NA|TRBJ2-1|NA|TRBV5-6
CASSPGQKYGEQFF
>NA|TRBJ2-3|few|TRBV7-3
CASSQRGHRTDTQYF
>NA|TRBJ1-4|NA|TRBV2
CASSDAGGADEKLFF
>TRBD1|TRBJ2-1|many|TRBV11-2
CASSHDRDRAKNEQFF
>NA|TRBJ2-1|NA|TRBV19
CASSIKGGREMWNEQFF
>TRBD1|TRBJ2-1|many|TRBV7-8
CASSLLGQGFYNEQFF
>TRBD1|TRBJ1-2|many|TRBV9
CASSVDRAGGYTF
>TRBD2|TRBJ2-7|NA|TRBV11-3
CASSSGAGVYEQYF
>NA|TRBJ1-2|NA|TRBV20-1
CSARGEGDRYGYTF
>NA|TRBJ2-7|NA|TRBV5-5
CASSLGLVGAHEQYF
>NA|TRBJ1-3|many|TRBV27
CASGQQGGNTIYF
>NA|TRBJ2-6|NA|TRBV9
CASQQGISGANVLTF
>TRBD2|TRBJ2-1|NA|TRBV6-2/TRBV6-3
CASSFRLADYNEQFF
>NA|TRBJ1-2|many|TRBV20-1
CSARSGGKEGYTF
>NA|TRBJ2-1|few|TRBV20-1
CSAMGDQTYNEQFF
>NA|TRBJ1-1|many|TRBV11-2
CASSETQNTEAFF
>NA|TRBJ1-2|many|TRBV20-1
CSARDDRGTRINNYGYTF
>NA|TRBJ1-4|many|TRBV11-2
CASSPGLVATNEKLFF
>NA|TRBJ2-3|few|TRBV7-6
CASSLLGGTDTQYF
>NA|TRBJ1-2|many|TRBV6-1
CASSRDAVNYGYTF
>NA|TRBJ2-1|many|TRBV5-1
CASSLGLPKTFHNEQFF
>TRBD1|TRBJ1-4|many|TRBV30
CAWSVQGSGKLFF
>NA|TRBJ2-1|once|TRBV28
CASSLSGQYEQFF